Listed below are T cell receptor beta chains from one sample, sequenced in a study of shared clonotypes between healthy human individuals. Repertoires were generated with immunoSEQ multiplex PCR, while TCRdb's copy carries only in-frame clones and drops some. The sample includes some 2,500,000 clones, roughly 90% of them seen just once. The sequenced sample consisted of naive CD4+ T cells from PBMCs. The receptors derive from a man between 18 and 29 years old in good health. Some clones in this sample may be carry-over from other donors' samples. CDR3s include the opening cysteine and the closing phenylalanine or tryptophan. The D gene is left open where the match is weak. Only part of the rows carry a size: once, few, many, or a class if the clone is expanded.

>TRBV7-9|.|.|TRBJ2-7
TGTGCCAGCAGCTTAGAGGGCAGGGCTGCCGAGCAGTACTTC
CASSLEGRAAEQYF
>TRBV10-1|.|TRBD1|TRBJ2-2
TGCGCCAGCAGCCCAGGGGGTAGTACCGGGGAGCTGTTTTTT
CASSPGGSTGELFF
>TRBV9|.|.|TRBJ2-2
TGTGCCAGCAGCGTAGCTGGGCAGGGAGTCACCGGGGAGCTGTTTTTT
CASSVAGQGVTGELFF
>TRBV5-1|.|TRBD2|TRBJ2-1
TGCGCCAGCAGCTATTTAGCGGGAGGAAGGAATGAGCAGTTCTTC
CASSYLAGGRNEQFF
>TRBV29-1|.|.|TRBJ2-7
TGCAGCGTTGAAGTTCGGGGGGCGGTTGACGAGCAGTACTTC
CSVEVRGAVDEQYF
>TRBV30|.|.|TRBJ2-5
TGTGCCTGGGGGCAAGAGACCCAGTACTTC
CAWGQETQYF
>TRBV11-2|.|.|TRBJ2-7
TGTGCCAGCAGCTTATATCCCGAGGATTCCTACGAGCAGTACTTC
CASSLYPEDSYEQYF
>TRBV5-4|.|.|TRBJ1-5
TGTGCCAGCAGCCAAGGTCGGGACACCCGGGGTAGCAATCAGCCCCAGCATTTT
CASSQGRDTRGSNQPQHF
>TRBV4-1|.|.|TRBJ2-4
TGCGCCAGCAGCCAAGTGAATGTAGCCAAAAACATTCAGTACTTC
CASSQVNVAKNIQYF
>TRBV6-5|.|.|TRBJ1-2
TGTGCCAGCAGTTACTCGGGACAAAAGGGAAACTATGGCTACACCTTC
CASSYSGQKGNYGYTF
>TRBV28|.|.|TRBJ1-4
TGTGCCAGTGGAGGGAGGGATGAAAAACTGTTTTTT
CASGGRDEKLFF
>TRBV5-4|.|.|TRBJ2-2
TGTGCCAGCAGCTCATTGGCTGCAGGGGTCAGCGGGGAGCTGTTTTTT
CASSSLAAGVSGELFF
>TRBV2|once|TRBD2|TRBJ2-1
TGTGCCAGCAGTACGGCGGGAGGCACTCAATTCGGCAATGAGCAGTTCTTC
CASSTAGGTQFGNEQFF
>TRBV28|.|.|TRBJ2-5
TGTGCCAGCAGAGTACCTGGGGATTGGGAGACCCAGTACTTC
CASRVPGDWETQYF
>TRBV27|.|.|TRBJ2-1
TGTGCCAGCAGCCCTCGACCGTACAATGAGCAGTTCTTC
CASSPRPYNEQFF
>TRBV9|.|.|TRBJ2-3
TGTGCCAGCAGCCCCCGAGTACGCACAGATACGCAGTATTTT
CASSPRVRTDTQYF
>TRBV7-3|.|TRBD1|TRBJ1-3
TGTGCCAGCAGCTTAAAGGGACAGGGGGCTTATGGAAACACCATATATTTT
CASSLKGQGAYGNTIYF
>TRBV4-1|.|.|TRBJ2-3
TGCGCCAGCAGCCAAGACTTCATAAACACAGATACGCAGTATTTT
CASSQDFINTDTQYF
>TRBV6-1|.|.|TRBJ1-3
TGTGCCAGCAGCGCGCAACAGGCAGACACCATATATTTT
CASSAQQADTIYF
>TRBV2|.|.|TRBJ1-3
TGTGCCAGCAGTGAAGGGGGGCAGGGAGACACCATATATTTT
CASSEGGQGDTIYF
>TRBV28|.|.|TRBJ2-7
TGTGCCAGCAGTTTAGGGCAGGCACCCTACGAGCAGTACTTC
CASSLGQAPYEQYF
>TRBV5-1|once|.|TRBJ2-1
TGCGCCAGCAGCTTTCAAAGCAATGAGCAGTTCTTC
CASSFQSNEQFF
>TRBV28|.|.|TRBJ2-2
TGTGCCAGCAGTCCCCATCCGCAGGGGCTCCTTAACACCGGGGAGCTGTTTTTT
CASSPHPQGLLNTGELFF
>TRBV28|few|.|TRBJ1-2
TGTGCCAGCAGACAGGGAGCTAACTATGGCTACACCTTC
CASRQGANYGYTF
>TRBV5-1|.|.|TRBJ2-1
TGCGCCAGCAGCTTGCAGGTCTACAATGAGCAGTTCTTC
CASSLQVYNEQFF
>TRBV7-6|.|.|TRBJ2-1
TGTGCCAGCAGCTTAGCGGGCAGGTGGGGGGAGCAGTTCTTC
CASSLAGRWGEQFF
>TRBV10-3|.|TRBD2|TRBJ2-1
TGTGCCGTCGGCCTAGCGGGAGGCCTTGGGCAGTTCTTC
CAVGLAGGLGQFF
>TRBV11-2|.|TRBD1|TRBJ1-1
TGTGCCAGCAGCCGAGGACAGGGAAGGACTGAAGCTTTCTTT
CASSRGQGRTEAFF
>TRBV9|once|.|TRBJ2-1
TGTGCCAGCAGCTCCCGAGGACACCAGGGCGGTGAGCAGTTCTTC
CASSSRGHQGGEQFF
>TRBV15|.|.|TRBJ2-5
TGTGCCACCAGCCCCAAGGGAGTCTCAGAGACCCAGTACTTC
CATSPKGVSETQYF
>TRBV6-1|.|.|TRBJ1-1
TGTGCCAGCAGTACCCAAACAGGGTCGAGCACTGAAGCTTTCTTT
CASSTQTGSSTEAFF
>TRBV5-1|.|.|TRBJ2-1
TGCGCCAGCAGTCCAGACAGCTTCTCCTACAATGAGCAGTTCTTC
CASSPDSFSYNEQFF
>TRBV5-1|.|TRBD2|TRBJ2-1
TGCGCCAGCAGCCCTCGTCCCATCGCTAGCGGGAGTTGGGCTGATGAGCAGTTCTTC
CASSPRPIASGSWADEQFF
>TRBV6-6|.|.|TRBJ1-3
TGTGCCAGCAGTCAGGGAGGGGTAGGAGGAAACACCATATATTTT
CASSQGGVGGNTIYF
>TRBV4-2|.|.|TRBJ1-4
TGTGCCAGCAGCCAAAATCAGGTATTCTCAGCCAGTGCAAATGAAAAACTGTTTTTT
CASSQNQVFSASANEKLFF
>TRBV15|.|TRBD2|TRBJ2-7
TGTGCCACCAGCGTCAAGGGCGGGAGTTCCTACGAGCAGTACTTC
CATSVKGGSSYEQYF
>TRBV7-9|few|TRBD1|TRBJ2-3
TGTGCCAGCAGCGCCTCAGGGGGCGGCACAGATACGCAGTATTTT
CASSASGGGTDTQYF
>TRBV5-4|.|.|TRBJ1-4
TGTGCCAGCAGCGTCACAGGGAAGAGCCGATCCGAAGAAAAACTGTTTTTT
CASSVTGKSRSEEKLFF
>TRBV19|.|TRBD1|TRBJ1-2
TGTGCCAGTACCAGGGACAGGGGATCAGCTAACTATGGCTACACCTTC
CASTRDRGSANYGYTF
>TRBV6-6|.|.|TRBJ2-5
TGTGCCAGCAGCCCCGGAGGGACAAAAGAGACCCAGTACTTC
CASSPGGTKETQYF
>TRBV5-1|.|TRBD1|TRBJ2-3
TGCGCCAGCAGCCCCGGGACAGGAAGCACAGATACGCAGTATTTT
CASSPGTGSTDTQYF
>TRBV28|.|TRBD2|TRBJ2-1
TGTGCCAGCAGTCCCGGGACTAGCGGGAGGTATGAGCAGTTCTTC
CASSPGTSGRYEQFF
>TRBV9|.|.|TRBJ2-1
TGTGCCAGCAGCGTAGAGTGGCAGGGGTACAATGAGCAGTTCTTC
CASSVEWQGYNEQFF
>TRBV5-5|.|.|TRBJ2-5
TGTGCCAGCAGCCCCAGACTGAGCCTCCCAGAGACCCAGTACTTC
CASSPRLSLPETQYF
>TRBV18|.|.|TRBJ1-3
TGTGCCAGCTCACCACCGCAACGCTCTGGAAACACCATATATTTT
CASSPPQRSGNTIYF
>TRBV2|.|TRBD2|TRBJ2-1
TGTGCCAGCAGACCGGGACTAGCGGGAGTTACGCCCTACAATGAGCAGTTCTTC
CASRPGLAGVTPYNEQFF
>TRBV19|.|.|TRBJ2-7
TGTGCCAGTAGTGTATTGGGTGCAGATATAGCCGAGCAGTACTTC
CASSVLGADIAEQYF
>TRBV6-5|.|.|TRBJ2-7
TGTGCCAGCAGTTACTCCTGGGGGTTCGGCTACGAGCAGTACTTC
CASSYSWGFGYEQYF
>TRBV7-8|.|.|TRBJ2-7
TGTGCCAGCAGCTTACAGGAGGGCCCCCTCGAGCAGTACTTC
CASSLQEGPLEQYF